Listed below are T cell receptor beta chains from one sample, sequenced in a study of beta chain features in type 1 diabetes. The repertoire was sequenced with immunoSEQ multiplex PCR; TCRdb's copy has only in-frame clones and lacks some. This sample carries under 500,000 clones, about 32% of them seen once, and the ten largest clones take around 0.065%. Sequenced input: naive CD4+ T cells from blood. These receptors all come from a man between 18 and 29 years old in good health. Each CDR3 is given with its conserved first and last residue. D genes are given only for firm matches. Clone size appears in some rows only: once, few, many, or a class for an expanded clone.

abundance,d_gene,v_gene,j_gene,CDR3nt,CDR3aa
few,.,TRBV20-1,TRBJ2-1,TGCAGTGCTGAAAGAAATGAGCAGTTCTTC,CSAERNEQFF
.,.,TRBV6-6,TRBJ2-3,TGTGCCAGCAAGCGGAGACTCACAGATACGCAGTATTTT,CASKRRLTDTQYF
.,.,TRBV15,TRBJ2-5,TGTGCCACCAGCAGAGATCAGGAGACCCAGTACTTC,CATSRDQETQYF
few,.,TRBV30,TRBJ1-2,TGTGCCTGGAGTCCGGGGCCGGGTGGCTACACCTTC,CAWSPGPGGYTF
few,TRBD1,TRBV13,TRBJ1-2,TGTGCCAGCAGCCGCGGACAGGGCCCCAACTATGGCTACACCTTC,CASSRGQGPNYGYTF
.,.,TRBV2,TRBJ1-1,TGTGCCAGCAGCCCGGACTCGAGGGCTGAAGCTTTCTTT,CASSPDSRAEAFF
few,.,TRBV4-1,TRBJ2-3,TGCGCCAGCAGCCTCAGGGGGGCTTTGGATACGCAGTATTTT,CASSLRGALDTQYF
.,.,TRBV15,TRBJ2-1,TGTGCCACCAGCAGTTATCACGAAGGGAATGAGCAGTTCTTC,CATSSYHEGNEQFF
few,.,TRBV7-9,TRBJ2-1,TGTGCCAGCAGTTGGACCAACTCCTACAATGAGCAGTTCTTC,CASSWTNSYNEQFF
.,.,TRBV5-1,TRBJ2-7,TGCGCCAGCAGCTTGGACGGAAGATACTACGAGCAGTACTTC,CASSLDGRYYEQYF
few,.,TRBV28,TRBJ2-1,TGTGCCAGCAGTTTCCGGCAGAACTCCTACAATGAGCAGTTCTTC,CASSFRQNSYNEQFF
few,TRBD2,TRBV11-1,TRBJ2-6,TGTGCCAGCAGCAGGGAGGGCTCTGGGGCCAACGTCCTGACTTTC,CASSREGSGANVLTF
few,TRBD1,TRBV9,TRBJ1-2,TGTGCCAGCAGCCCTTACAGGGGATCCTATGGCTACACCTTC,CASSPYRGSYGYTF
.,.,TRBV15,TRBJ2-7,TGTGCCACCAGCAGAGATCCCCTGGGACCGCTTTCCTACGAGCAGTACTTC,CATSRDPLGPLSYEQYF
once,TRBD2,TRBV14,TRBJ2-1,TGTGCCAGCAGCCCCCTGGGACTAGCTAATGAGCAGTTCTTC,CASSPLGLANEQFF
.,.,TRBV5-1,TRBJ1-1,TGCGCCAGCAGCTTGATGGGCGCCGTAGAGAACACTGAAGCTTTCTTT,CASSLMGAVENTEAFF
.,.,TRBV29-1,TRBJ2-7,TGCAGCGTTGGGGACTTCCAGAGCTCCTACGAGCAGTACTTC,CSVGDFQSSYEQYF
.,TRBD1,TRBV5-6,TRBJ1-1,TGTGCCAGCAGTCTGGACAGGGGAGATGAAGCTTTCTTT,CASSLDRGDEAFF
few,TRBD1,TRBV28,TRBJ2-3,TGTGCCAGCAGTTCCCGGGGACAGTTAGATACGCAGTATTTT,CASSSRGQLDTQYF
.,TRBD2,TRBV7-2,TRBJ2-5,TGTGCCAGCAGCTGGACTAGCGGGAAGGAGACCCAGTACTTC,CASSWTSGKETQYF
.,.,TRBV28,TRBJ2-5,TGTGCCAGCAGTTTGGGGGGTGACGGAAAGACCCAGTACTTC,CASSLGGDGKTQYF
.,.,TRBV30,TRBJ1-5,TGTGCCTGGAGAAGGGGGGGCAATCAGCCCCAGCATTTT,CAWRRGGNQPQHF